The following is a T cell receptor beta chain sequence with its context. Antigen unknown. Findings of the study overall: Larger-cohort validation covered only one TCR beta V-J rearrangement. Tumor-infiltrating Treg TCR alpha and beta sequences overlapped most with tumor naive CD4+ T cells, then blood naive. Tumor memory CD4+ T cell TCR gene usage was found to cluster with blood and lymph node memory CD4+ cells and with lymph node naive CD4+ cells.

Tregs were sorted as CD4+CD25+CD127-/low cells. Constant-region reverse primers amplified full-length variable regions, followed by semi-nested Nested Universal Primer A PCR. TCRdb reprocessed the 5' RACE reads via MiXCR and lists one record per CDR3 protein. The sample contains 10,000 or so distinct CDR3 sequences, approximately 34% of which appear only once. Germline-derived CDR1 and CDR2 are DFQATT and SNEGSKA (reference sequence). Trimming left V 0 bases short and J 7 bases short, with 12 bases between. This CDR3 has 13 residues. The material sequenced was Tregs sorted from blood. The origin of this receptor is a female donor with breast cancer. This sequence joins TRBV20-1 and TRBJ2-5; possibly TRBD1 for D (7 bases). The DNA of the CDR3 is TGCAGTGCTAGAGATTACAGGGGAGGGACCCAGTACTTC. Its translation is CSARDYRGGTQYF.